This T cell receptor beta chain was identified during a study of shared clonotypes between healthy human individuals. Genomic DNA of every subset was divided equally among multiple immunoSEQ plates. The authors' processing: ImmunoSEQ sequences covered only the junction and lacked quality scores; filtering therefore differed. Repertoires were generated with immunoSEQ multiplex PCR, while TCRdb's copy carries only in-frame clones and drops some. V and J calls and clone size are those listed in that table; D and trimming were worked out from the DNA. The data show about 1.1 million clones, 60% to 85% seen once. As to this clone: Its antigen is currently unknown.

CDR1 is SGHRS and CDR2 is YFSETQ in the germline V gene. V was trimmed by 2 bases and J by 0 bases, leaving 9 bases between them. This CDR3 comprises 15 residues. Study results and caveats: Enrolling few donors narrowed the genetic and exposure-history diversity that was represented.

The V call is TRBV5-1, the J call TRBJ2-1; possibly TRBD1 for D (6 bases). The sequence came from a man between 18 and 35 years old in good health. Some clones in this sample may be carry-over from other donors' samples. Sequenced: memory CD4+ T cells from PBMCs. Documented subset: CD45RA-negative fraction. The CDR3 loop is CASSFGQNSYNEQFF. CDR3 nucleotides: TGCGCCAGCAGCTTCGGACAGAACTCCTACAATGAGCAGTTCTTC.